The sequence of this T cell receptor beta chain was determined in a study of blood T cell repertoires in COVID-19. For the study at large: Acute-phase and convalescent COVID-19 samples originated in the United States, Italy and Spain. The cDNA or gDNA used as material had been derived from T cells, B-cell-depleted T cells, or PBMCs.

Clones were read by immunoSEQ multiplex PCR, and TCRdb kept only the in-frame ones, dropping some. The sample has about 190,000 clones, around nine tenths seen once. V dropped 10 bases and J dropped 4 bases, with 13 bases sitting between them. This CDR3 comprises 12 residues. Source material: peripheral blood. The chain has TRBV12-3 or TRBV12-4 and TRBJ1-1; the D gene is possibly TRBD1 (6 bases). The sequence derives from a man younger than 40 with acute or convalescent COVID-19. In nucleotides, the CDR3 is TGTGCCATTAAACAGGGTTTCACTGAAGCTTTCTTT. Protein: CAIKQGFTEAFF.